This paragraph reports one TCR beta chain. Its antigen is not identified. The sample holds other DNA sequences that translate to the same CDR3. Looked up from germline, CDR1 is SNHLY and CDR2 is FYNNEI. The V gene lost 3 bases and the J gene lost 5 bases, with 10 bases spanning the gap. The CDR3 spans 13 residues. TCRdb's copy holds only in-frame clones and misses some; the assay was immunoSEQ multiplex PCR. This table has 150,000 to 200,000 clones, 86% appearing once. The sample belongs to a study of cytomegalovirus exposure and HLA in healthy donors. Study-wide results and limits: In vitro testing confirmed a few CMV-associated chains as specific for CMV antigens.

This TCR was sampled from a man aged 25 to 40 in good health and CMV-seropositive. This chain uses TRBV2 with TRBJ1-2; TRBD1 might be the D (6 bases). The specimen sequenced was PBMCs. CDR3 protein: CASSDRGGYGYTF. The CDR3 coding sequence is TGTGCCAGCAGTGACAGGGGAGGATATGGCTACACCTTC.